One TCR beta chain is described in this entry. Antigen specificity is unknown. The record originates from a study of response to subunit inactivated influenza vaccine. TCRdb reprocessed the RT-PCR reads via MiXCR and lists one record per CDR3 protein. Of over 750,000 distinct CDR3 sequences listed, 21% are singletons. Trimming removed 6 bases from V and 2 bases from J, with 15 bases in between. Germline CDR1 and CDR2: SGHRS and YFSETQ. This CDR3 is built from 14 residues. Whole-study results and caveats: It was suggested by the authors that few new T cells are recruited by each seasonal influenza vaccination.

The rearrangement uses TRBV5-1 and TRBJ2-7; D might be TRBD1 (6 bases). Material: PBMCs from blood, obtained about 5 days after vaccination. This TCR came from a middle-aged man who received an inactivated influenza vaccine. CDR3 bases: TGCGCCAGCATGATTGGGGGCGAAACCTACGAGCAGTACTTC. It encodes CASMIGGETYEQYF.